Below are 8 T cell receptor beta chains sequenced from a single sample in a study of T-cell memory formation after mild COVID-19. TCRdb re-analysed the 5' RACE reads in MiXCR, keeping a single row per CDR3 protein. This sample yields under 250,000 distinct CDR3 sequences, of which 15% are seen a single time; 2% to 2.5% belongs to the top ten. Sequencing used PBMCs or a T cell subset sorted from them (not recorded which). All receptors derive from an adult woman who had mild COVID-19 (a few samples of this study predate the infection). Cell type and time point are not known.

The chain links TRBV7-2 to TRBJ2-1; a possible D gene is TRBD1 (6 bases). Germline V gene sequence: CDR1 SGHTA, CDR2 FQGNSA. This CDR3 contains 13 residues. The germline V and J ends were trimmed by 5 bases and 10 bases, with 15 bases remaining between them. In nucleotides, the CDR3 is TGTGCCAGCAGCGATTACAGGGTAAGCGAGCAGTTCTTC. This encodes CASSDYRVSEQFF.

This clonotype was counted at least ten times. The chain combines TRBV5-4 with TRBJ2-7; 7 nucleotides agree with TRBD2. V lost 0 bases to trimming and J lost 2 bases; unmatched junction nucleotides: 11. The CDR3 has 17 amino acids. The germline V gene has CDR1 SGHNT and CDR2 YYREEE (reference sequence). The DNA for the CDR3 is TGTGCCAGCAGCTTGGCAGTTGGGAGGGGACCAGCCTACGAGCAGTACTTC. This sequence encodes CASSLAVGRGPAYEQYF.

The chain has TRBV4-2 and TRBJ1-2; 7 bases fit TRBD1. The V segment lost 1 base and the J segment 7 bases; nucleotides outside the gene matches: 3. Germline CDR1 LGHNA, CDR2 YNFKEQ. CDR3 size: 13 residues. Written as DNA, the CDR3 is TGTGCCAGCAGCCAAGGACAGGGAAGTGGCTACACCTTC. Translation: CASSQGQGSGYTF.

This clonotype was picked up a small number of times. CDR3 amino acids: CASHRGGGEKLFF. The CDR3 DNA reads TGTGCCAGCCACCGTGGGGGAGGTGAAAAACTGTTTTTT. The chain joins TRBV12-3 or TRBV12-4 to TRBJ1-4; a possible D gene is TRBD1 (5 bases). The CDR3 consists of 13 residues. Deletions cut 8 bases from V and 7 bases from J, with 14 bases between.

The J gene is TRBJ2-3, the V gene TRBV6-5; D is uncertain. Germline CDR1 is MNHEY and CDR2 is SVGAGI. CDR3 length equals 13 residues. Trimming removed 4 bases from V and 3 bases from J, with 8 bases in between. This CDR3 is CASSSRETDTQYF. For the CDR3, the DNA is TGTGCCAGCAGTTCTCGAGAGACAGATACGCAGTATTTT.

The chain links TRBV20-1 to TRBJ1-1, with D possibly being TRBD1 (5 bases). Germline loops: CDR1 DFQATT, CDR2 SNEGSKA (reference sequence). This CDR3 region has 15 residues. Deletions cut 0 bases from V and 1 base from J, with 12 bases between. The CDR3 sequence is CSARDLGTGNTEAFF. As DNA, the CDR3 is TGCAGTGCTAGAGATCTAGGGACGGGGAACACTGAAGCTTTCTTT.

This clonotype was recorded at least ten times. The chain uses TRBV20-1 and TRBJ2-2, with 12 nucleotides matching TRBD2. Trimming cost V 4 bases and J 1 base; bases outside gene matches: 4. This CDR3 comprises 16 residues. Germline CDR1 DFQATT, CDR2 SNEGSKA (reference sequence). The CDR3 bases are TGCAGTGCTAAACTAGCGGGAGGAGGGAACACCGGGGAGCTGTTTTTT. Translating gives CSAKLAGGGNTGELFF.

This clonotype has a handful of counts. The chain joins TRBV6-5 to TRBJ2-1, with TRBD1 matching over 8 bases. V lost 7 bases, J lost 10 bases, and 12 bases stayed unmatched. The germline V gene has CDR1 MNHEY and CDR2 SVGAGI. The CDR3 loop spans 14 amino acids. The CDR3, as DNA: TGTGCCAGCACCCGAGGACAGGGTTCCCTAGAGCAGTTCTTC. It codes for CASTRGQGSLEQFF.